These 18 T cell receptor delta chains came from one sample sequenced in a study of gamma-delta chains in newborns, infants, children. TCRdb redid the clone calls on the reads with CATT. The sample has around 1,500 delta-chain clones, 7% to 9.5% seen once. The sequencing sample was made of blood. These receptors all come from a child who was a newborn, infant or young child, either healthy, febrile or measles-vaccinated (not recorded which).

By sample share, this clone is large. This specimen includes other DNA sequences encoding the same CDR3. The chain combines TRDV2 with TRDJ1; D possibly corresponds to TRDD3 (5 bases). Germline V lookup: CDR1 GEAIGNYY, CDR2 EKD. V lost 3 bases and J 0 bases, leaving 25 bases between the germline ends. The CDR3 loop spans 19 amino acids. CDR3 loop: CACDGRMGRLFKHTDKLIF. In DNA, the CDR3 is TGTGCCTGTGACGGGAGGATGGGGAGACTTTTCAAACACACCGATAAACTCATCTTT.

The table lists this clone with a few counts. Other DNA sequences in the same sample also yield this CDR3. This chain uses TRDV2 with TRDJ2; possibly TRDD3 for D (6 bases). CDR3 size: 13 residues. Germline loops: CDR1 GEAIGNYY, CDR2 EKD. CDR3 nucleotide sequence: TGTGCATGGGACACCTGGGGGACAGCACAACTCTTCTTT. Translation: CAWDTWGTAQLFF.

No J gene was assigned, while the V gene was called as TRDV2; the table's D call of TRDD3 was not tested on the DNA. Germline V lookup: CDR1 GEAIGNYY, CDR2 EKD. The CDR3 runs 12 residues. The CDR3, as DNA: TGTGCCTGTGACGTACTGGGGGATACGTACACCTTT. Amino acids: CACDVLGDTYTF.

This clone is judged large. The gene calls are TRDV2 and TRDJ3; D is perhaps TRDD3 (6 bases). The germline V gene encodes CDR1 GEAIGNYY and CDR2 EKD. V dropped 0 bases and J dropped 0 bases, with 14 bases sitting between them. The CDR3 extends over 19 amino acids. CDR3 coding DNA: TGTGCCTGTGACACCGTGGTGCTGGGGAGCTCCTGGGACACCCGACAGATGTTTTTC. Its protein is CACDTVVLGSSWDTRQMFF.

This clone was seen a handful of times. This sequence may be a read error, since a much larger clone differs from it by one base. The chain couples TRDV2 to TRDJ3, with 11 bases aligning to TRDD3. The CDR3 spans 19 residues. Germline lookup yields CDR1 GEAIGNYY and CDR2 EKD. The CDR3 region is CACDPVLGDKTWGTRQMFF. The CDR3 bases are TGTGCCTGTGACCCCGTACTGGGGGATAAGACCTGGGGCACCCGACAGATGTTTTTC.

In regard to this clone: A much larger clone differs from this one at a single base, so this may be a read error. This chain connects TRDV1 to TRDJ1; 9 bases map to TRDD2. Germline V gene data show CDR1 as TSWWSYY and CDR2 as QGS. The CDR3 covers 21 residues. CDR3 amino acids: CALGEGAPFLRSYWGTDKPIF. The CDR3 nucleotides are TGTGCTCTTGGGGAAGGGGCCCCCTTCCTACGATCTTACTGGGGTACCGATAAACCCATCTTT.

In this sample, this clone turned up a few times. It is likely a read error: a sequence one base away is far more abundant. This specimen includes other DNA sequences encoding the same CDR3. This chain joins TRDV1 and TRDJ3; 7 positions agree with TRDD3. This CDR3 spans 21 amino acids. Germline assignment: CDR1 TSWWSYY and CDR2 QGS. CDR3 nucleotide sequence: TGTGCCCTTGGGGAACGGATCTGGGGGCCAGGAAGCTCCTGGGACACCCGACAGATGTTTTTC. This translates into CALGERIWGPGSSWDTRQMFF.

A remark on this clone: The translation of this DNA and the TCRdb protein of a much larger clone differ at residue 4, probably owing to a read error; the protein shown here is translated from the DNA. V is TRDV2 and J is TRDJ3; 12 bases are shared with TRDD3. Germline-derived CDR1 and CDR2 are GEAIGNYY and EKD. V shed 5 bases and J 0 bases; nucleotides not matched to a gene: 7. This CDR3 is built from 19 residues. Here the CDR3 DNA reads TGTGCCTGTGGCACAAGCTGGGGGATACGCTCCTGGGACACCCGACAGATGTTTTTC. This sequence encodes CACGTSWGIRSWDTRQMFF.

In its sample, this clone was seen a few times. Since a far larger clone is one base different, this is likely a read error. Other DNA sequences of this sample code for an identical CDR3. This rearrangement joins TRDV2 to TRDJ3; 7 bases match TRDD3. The CDR3 is 20 residues long. CDR1 is GEAIGNYY, CDR2 EKD, per germline. The CDR3 spells CACVVLGIERRDWDTRQMFF. The CDR3 DNA sequence: TGTGCCTGTGTCGTACTGGGGATTGAACGCCGTGACTGGGATACCCGACAGATGTTTTTC.

This clone appeared a few times. The TCRdb protein comes from a much larger clone and disagrees with this DNA's translation at residue 7, likely due to a read error; the protein given here is derived from the DNA. V usage is TRDV2 and J usage is TRDJ3; 9 bases fit TRDD3. From germline, CDR1 is GEAIGNYY and CDR2 EKD. With V trimmed by 0 bases and J by 0 bases, 8 bases remained unmatched. This CDR3 has 20 amino acids. CDR3 amino acids: CACDTDRGIPGSWDTRQMFF. CDR3 coding DNA: TGTGCCTGTGACACCGACCGGGGGATACCGGGCTCCTGGGACACCCGACAGATGTTTTTC.

A note on this clone: Since a far larger clone is one base different, this is likely a read error. V is TRDV2 and J is TRDJ3, with 8 positions matching TRDD3. Germline V gene lookup returns CDR1 GEAIGNYY and CDR2 EKD. The CDR3 is made up of 17 amino acids. The CDR3 spells CARDTWGSSWDTRQMFF. In nucleotides, the CDR3 is TGTGCCCGTGACACCTGGGGGAGCTCCTGGGACACCCGACAGATGTTTTTC.

In this sample, this clone turned up a few times. A far larger clone is only one base removed, so a read error is likely. The same CDR3 is also encoded by other DNA sequences in this sample. The genes are TRDV1 and TRDJ1, with 9 nucleotides matching TRDD3. Germline-derived CDR1 and CDR2 are TSWWSYY and QGS. The length of the CDR3 is 17 residues. V was pared by 2 bases and J by 5 bases, with 12 bases of the junction left unmatched. CDR3 protein: CALGEGPTGGPTDKLIF. The CDR3 DNA reads as TGTGCTCTTGGGGAAGGACCTACTGGGGGACCCACTGATAAACTCATCTTT.

Turning to this clone: Just one base apart from a much larger clone, this may be a read error. The gene calls are TRDV1 and TRDJ2; TRDD3 agrees at 13 bases. The length of the CDR3 is 25 residues. Trimming at V came to 3 bases and at J to 3 bases, leaving 28 bases not matched to a gene. Germline CDR1 TSWWSYY, CDR2 QGS. The CDR3 loop reads CALGDISYPRLLGDTRPLLTAQLFF. CDR3 DNA: TGTGCTCTTGGGGATATTTCCTATCCCCGTTTACTGGGGGATACGCGGCCCCTTCTGACAGCACAACTCTTCTTT.

This clone was counted between two and nine times. A much more abundant neighbour one base away suggests this may be a read error. This sample includes further DNA sequences coding for the same CDR3. This chain links TRDV1 with TRDJ1; the D gene is possibly TRDD3 (6 bases). In germline, CDR1 is TSWWSYY, CDR2 QGS. The CDR3 is 21 amino acids. CDR3 protein: CALGELLTTGSNVEYTDKLIF. In nucleotides, the CDR3 is TGTGCTCTTGGGGAACTCCTCACTACTGGGTCGAACGTCGAATACACTGATAAACTCATCTTT.

Comment on this clone: TCRdb's entry gives the protein of a much larger clone, which mismatches this DNA's translation at residue 12, likely from a read error; the protein reported here is translated from the DNA. The rearrangement links TRDV2 to TRDJ3; 9 positions match TRDD3. The J segment lost 5 bases and the V segment lost 3 bases, leaving 13 bases of the junction unmatched. The CDR3 has 19 amino acids. Looked up from germline, CDR1 is GEAIGNYY and CDR2 is EKD. CDR3: CACDSGDTYTARDTRQMFF. CDR3 nucleotides: TGTGCCTGTGACTCCGGGGATACGTATACCGCCAGGGACACCCGACAGATGTTTTTC.

Worth noting for this clone: TCRdb lists the protein of a much larger clone for this DNA, which differs at residue 9, so this is likely a read error; the protein given here is translated from the DNA itself. The sample has other DNA sequences that encode this CDR3 too. The CDR3 loop is CACDSGDTHTAWDTRQMFF. For the CDR3, the DNA is TGTGCCTGTGACTCCGGGGATACGCATACCGCCTGGGACACCCGACAGATGTTTTTC. The chain employs TRDV2 and TRDJ3; TRDD3 matches at 9 bases. This CDR3 has 19 residues. V lost 3 bases and J lost 2; bases outside the gene matches: 10. Germline CDR1 is GEAIGNYY and CDR2 is EKD.

V gene TRDV2 combines with J gene TRDJ1; 7 bases are a match to TRDD3. CDR1 GEAIGNYY and CDR2 EKD come from the germline V gene. The CDR3 runs to 11 residues. V shed 3 bases, J shed 12 bases, and the junction held 6 bases outside the gene matches. The CDR3 spells CACDGETGVIF. The CDR3 DNA reads TGTGCCTGTGACGGGGAGACTGGGGTCATCTTT.

As for this clone: A read error likely explains why the TCRdb protein, taken from a much larger clone, differs from this DNA's translation at residue 4; the protein shown is translated from the DNA. The gene calls are TRDV2 and TRDJ3, with 10 bases aligning to TRDD3. The junction had 10 bases not matched to a gene; V was cut back by 6 bases and J by 0 bases. Per the germline V gene, CDR1 is GEAIGNYY and CDR2 is EKD. The CDR3 totals 19 residues. The CDR3 nucleotides are TGTGCCTGTAATCCTGTACTGGGGGATCTCTCCTGGGACACCCGACAGATGTTTTTC. Its translation is CACNPVLGDLSWDTRQMFF.